One and the same sample provided the 22 T cell receptor beta chains below, sequenced in a study of metastatic and nonmetastatic thyroid tumors. Treatment of any kind had been given to no patient before thyroid surgery. TCRdb ran MiXCR on the PCR reads. The sample comprises 72,000 or so clones, roughly 18% of which are singletons, and around 13% rests with the top ten. Sequencing was performed on blood. The origin of the receptors is a female donor with papillary thyroid cancer or a benign thyroid nodule (not recorded which). Some clones in this sample may be carry-over from other donors' samples.

The chain joins TRBV6-4 to TRBJ2-3; possible D gene TRBD1, 5 bases. Per germline, CDR1 MRHNA and CDR2 SNTAGT. V was clipped by 7 bases and J by 2 bases, with 13 bases between them. The CDR3 covers 14 residues. CDR3 loop: CASIPGCFTDTQYF. For the CDR3, the DNA is TGTGCCAGCATACCAGGGTGCTTCACAGATACGCAGTATTTT.

Remarks on this clone: A much larger clone differs from this one at a single base, so this may be a read error. This chain uses TRBV14 with TRBJ2-5; 12 bases match TRBD2. The V gene end was trimmed by 2 bases and the J gene end by 5 bases; junction bases not matched to a gene: 9. This CDR3 is built from 17 residues. Germline CDR1 and CDR2: SGHDN and FVKESK. For the CDR3, the DNA is TGTGCCAGCAGCCAATACCCCCTAGCGGGAGGGCAGGAGACCCAGTACTTC. Its protein is CASSQYPLAGGQETQYF. Looking up the rest from reference TRBV14 and TRBJ2-5 gives the full variable domain: EAGVTQFPSHSVIEKGQTVTLRCDPISGHDNLYWYRRVMGKEIKFLLHFVKESKQDESGMPNNRFLAERTGGTYSTLKVQPAELEDSGVYFCASSQYPLAGGQETQYFGPGTRLLVL.

This clone appeared many times. The gene calls are TRBV5-1 and TRBJ2-3; maybe TRBD2 (6 bases). CDR1 is SGHRS and CDR2 is YFSETQ in the germline V gene. Trimming removed 0 bases at V and 4 bases at J, with 9 bases between. This CDR3 is built from 14 residues. CDR3 DNA: TGCGCCAGCAGCTTGGCGGGAGTGTCAGATACGCAGTATTTT. As protein: CASSLAGVSDTQYF.

This clone came up many times. The rearrangement joins TRBV18 to TRBJ2-3; D assignment may be TRBD1 or TRBD2 (5 bases each). The CDR3 has 13 residues. Germline CDR1 KGHSH, CDR2 LQKENI. V shed 3 bases and J shed 6 bases, with 10 bases lying between them. The CDR3 loop is CASSPGTMDTQYF. The CDR3 nucleotides are TGTGCCAGCTCACCTGGGACCATGGATACGCAGTATTTT.

The chain employs TRBV30 and TRBJ1-2; D possibly corresponds to TRBD1 (6 bases). V lost 3 bases and J 7 bases, leaving 15 bases between the germline ends. The CDR3 covers 13 residues. Germline V gives CDR1 GTSNPN, CDR2 SVGIG (reference sequence). This CDR3 is CAWSKGGNGGYTF. CDR3 DNA: TGTGCCTGGAGCAAGGGGGGAAATGGTGGCTACACCTTC. The whole variable domain, remainder taken from reference TRBV30 and TRBJ1-2, is SQTIHQWPATLVQPVGSPLSLECTVEGTSNPNLYWYRQAAGRGLQLLFYSVGIGQISSEVPQNLSASRPQDRQFILSSKKLLLSDSGFYLCAWSKGGNGGYTFGSGTRLTVV.

This clone was observed at least ten times. J is TRBJ2-1 and V is TRBV19, with 7 bases that match TRBD2. CDR1 and CDR2 (germline): LNHDA, SQIVND (reference sequence). The CDR3 has 14 residues. V lost 5 bases and J lost 2; bases outside the gene matches: 3. The CDR3 sequence is CASSPAGPYNEQFF. In DNA form, the CDR3 reads TGTGCCAGTAGTCCAGCGGGACCCTACAATGAGCAGTTCTTC.

The chain couples TRBV2 to TRBJ1-3, with D possibly being TRBD1 (5 bases). V shed 3 bases and J shed 1 base, with 13 bases lying between them. This CDR3 has 16 amino acids. The V gene's germline CDR1 is SNHLY and CDR2 FYNNEI. This chain's CDR3 is CASSDNAGLSGNTIYF. CDR3 nucleotide sequence: TGTGCCAGCAGTGACAATGCAGGGTTATCTGGAAACACCATATATTTT.

This clone was seen at least ten times. This chain uses TRBV28 with TRBJ2-5, with 7 bases fitting TRBD2. The trim removed 2 bases at V and 3 bases at J, leaving 6 bases unmatched. The CDR3 has 15 residues. CDR1 is MDHEN and CDR2 is SYDVKM in the germline V gene. CDR3 amino acids: CASSLLAGEEETQYF. Written as DNA, the CDR3 is TGTGCCAGCAGTTTACTTGCGGGGGAGGAAGAGACCCAGTACTTC.

The J gene is TRBJ2-1, the V gene TRBV29-1, with 7 bases matching TRBD2. CDR1 is SQVTM and CDR2 is ANQGSEA in the germline V gene. The CDR3 sequence is 14 residues long. V shed 3 bases, J shed 5 bases, and the junction held 7 bases outside the gene matches. In DNA form, the CDR3 reads TGCAGCGTTGATTGGGGGAGGGCCAACAATGAGCAGTTCTTC. Protein product: CSVDWGRANNEQFF.

The rearrangement uses TRBV20-1 and TRBJ1-1; TRBD1 matches at 7 bases. The CDR3 contains 14 residues. Germline CDR1 reads DFQATT; CDR2 reads SNEGSKA (reference sequence). V was clipped by 5 bases and J by 0 bases; unmatched bases: 6. The CDR3, as DNA: TGCAGTGCTTGGGACAGTGATTTGAACACTGAAGCTTTCTTT. Encoded protein: CSAWDSDLNTEAFF.

The chain links TRBV5-1 to TRBJ2-2, with 13 nucleotides matching TRBD2. Germline V gene data show CDR1 as SGHRS and CDR2 as YFSETQ. The trim removed 4 bases at V and 1 base at J, leaving 7 bases unmatched. CDR3 length equals 18 residues. CDR3: CASSLGLAGNQNTGELFF. The CDR3 DNA sequence: TGCGCCAGCAGCCTGGGACTAGCGGGAAATCAGAACACCGGGGAGCTGTTTTTT.

The sample holds many counts of this clone. The chain recombines TRBV29-1 with TRBJ2-1; the match to TRBD2 covers 10 bases. The ends lost 4 bases at V and 8 bases at J; junction bases unmatched: 20. This CDR3 region has 18 residues. Germline assignment: CDR1 SQVTM and CDR2 ANQGSEA. CDR3 bases: TGCAGCGTTGTTGGAGGGAGGGAACTAGCGGGGATTGTTGATGAGCAGTTCTTC. Translating gives CSVVGGRELAGIVDEQFF.

This clone was detected ten times or more. The V and J genes are TRBV4-1 and TRBJ2-2; D ambiguous. Germline V gene lookup returns CDR1 MGHRA and CDR2 YSYEKL. Trimming shortened V by 0 bases and J by 1 base, and 3 bases separated the two germline ends. The CDR3 runs to 14 residues. In DNA, the CDR3 is TGCGCCAGCAGCCAAGACAAGAACACCGGGGAGCTGTTTTTT. Its translation: CASSQDKNTGELFF.

This clone came up many times. The genes are TRBV28 and TRBJ2-2; TRBD1 aligns across 7 bases. The ends lost 5 bases at V and 7 bases at J; junction bases unmatched: 7. Germline V gene data show CDR1 as MDHEN and CDR2 as SYDVKM. This CDR3 is 14 amino acids long. The CDR3 DNA sequence: TGTGCCAGCAGTCCCACGGACAGGAGCGGGGAGCTGTTTTTT. Translation gives CASSPTDRSGELFF.

This clone was picked up many times. The J gene is TRBJ2-5, the V gene TRBV30; TRBD2 matches at 12 bases. CDR1 and CDR2 (germline): GTSNPN, SVGIG (reference sequence). The J segment lost 4 bases and the V segment lost 2 bases, leaving 8 bases of the junction unmatched. The CDR3 is made up of 16 amino acids. The DNA for the CDR3 is TGTGCCTGGAGTCTTGGGACTAGCGGGTTCGGAGAGACCCAGTACTTC. Amino acid sequence: CAWSLGTSGFGETQYF.

The chain links TRBV12-3 or TRBV12-4 to TRBJ2-1; TRBD2 might be the D (6 bases). CDR3 size: 11 residues. Trimming stripped 8 bases from V and 8 bases from J, with 10 bases between. For the CDR3, the DNA is TGTGCCAGCGGCTGGGGGGATGAGCAGTTCTTC. It codes for CASGWGDEQFF.

The table lists this clone with many counts. V and J are TRBV27 and TRBJ2-1; the D gene is possibly TRBD2 (5 bases). Germline assignment: CDR1 MNHEY and CDR2 SMNVEV (reference sequence). The V end lost 2 bases, the J end lost 2 bases, and 7 bases lay between the germline ends. This CDR3 is 14 amino acids long. CDR3 amino acids: CASSLSGAYNEQFF. The DNA for the CDR3 is TGTGCCAGCAGTTTAAGCGGAGCCTACAATGAGCAGTTCTTC.

The J gene is TRBJ2-7, the V gene TRBV6-1, with 8 bases matching TRBD2. The CDR3 sequence is 14 residues long. The germline V gene has CDR1 MNHNS and CDR2 SASEGT. V lost 6 bases to trimming and J lost 6 bases; unmatched junction nucleotides: 10. The CDR3, as DNA: TGTGCCAGCAGCGAGCTAGCGGGTGCGCGCGAGCAGTACTTC. Translated, it gives CASSELAGAREQYF.

Many counts were recorded for this clone. The chain is built from TRBV27 and TRBJ2-1; D is uncertain. CDR3 length: 12 amino acids. Germline-derived CDR1 and CDR2 are MNHEY and SMNVEV (reference sequence). V was cut by 3 bases and J by 1 base, with 1 base left in between. The CDR3: CASSLSYNEQFF. The CDR3 bases are TGTGCCAGCAGTTTGTCCTACAATGAGCAGTTCTTC.

This clone was found many times. The V gene is TRBV5-6, the J gene TRBJ2-7; possibly TRBD1 for D (5 bases). V gave up 0 bases and J gave up 2 bases, with 12 bases separating them. Germline values: CDR1 SGHDT, CDR2 YYEEEE. There are 15 residues in the CDR3. The CDR3 here is CASSLDRLVAYEQYF. DNA for the CDR3: TGTGCCAGCAGCTTGGACAGGCTGGTGGCCTACGAGCAGTACTTC.

This clone was seen a handful of times. Mismatch with germline at one junction end may stem from a read error. The V call is TRBV12-3 or TRBV12-4, the J call TRBJ1-2, with TRBD1 as a possible D gene (5 bases). The CDR3 has 14 residues. The CDR3 coding sequence is TGTGCCAGCAGTTTCCGGAGTCGGGACTATAGCTACACCTTC. Amino acid sequence: CASSFRSRDYSYTF.

This clone was picked up a small number of times. The CDR3 sequence: CASSPANNYGYTF. CDR3 in DNA: TGTGCCAGCAGCCCGGCAAATAACTATGGCTACACCTTC. This rearrangement joins TRBV7-9 to TRBJ1-2; D remains ambiguous. From germline, CDR1 is SEHNR and CDR2 FQNEAQ (reference sequence). The CDR3 is 13 amino acids. The germline V and J ends were trimmed by 5 bases and 1 base, with 8 bases remaining between them.